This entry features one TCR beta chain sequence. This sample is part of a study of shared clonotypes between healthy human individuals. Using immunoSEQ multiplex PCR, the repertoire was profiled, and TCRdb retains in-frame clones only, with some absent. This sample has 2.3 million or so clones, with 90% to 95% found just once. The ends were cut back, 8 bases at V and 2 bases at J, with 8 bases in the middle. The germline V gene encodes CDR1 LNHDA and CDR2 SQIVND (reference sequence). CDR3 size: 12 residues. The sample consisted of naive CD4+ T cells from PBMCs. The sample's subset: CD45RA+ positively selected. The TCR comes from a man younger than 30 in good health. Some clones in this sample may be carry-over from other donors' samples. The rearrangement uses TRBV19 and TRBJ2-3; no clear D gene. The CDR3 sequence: CASGQDTDTQYF. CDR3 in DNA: TGTGCCAGTGGGCAGGACACAGATACGCAGTATTTT.